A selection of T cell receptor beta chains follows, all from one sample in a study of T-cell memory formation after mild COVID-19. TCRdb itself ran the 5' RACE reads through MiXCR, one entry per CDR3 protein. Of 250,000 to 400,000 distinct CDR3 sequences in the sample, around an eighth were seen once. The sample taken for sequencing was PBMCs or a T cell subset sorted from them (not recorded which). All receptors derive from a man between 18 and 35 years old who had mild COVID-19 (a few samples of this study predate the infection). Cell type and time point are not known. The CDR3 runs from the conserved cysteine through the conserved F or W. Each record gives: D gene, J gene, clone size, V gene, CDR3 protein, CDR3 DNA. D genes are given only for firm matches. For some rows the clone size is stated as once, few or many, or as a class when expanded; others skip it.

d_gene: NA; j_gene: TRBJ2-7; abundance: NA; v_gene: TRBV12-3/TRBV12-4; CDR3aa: CASSFIAGGSYEQYF; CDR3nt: TGTGCCAGCAGTTTCATCGCCGGTGGCTCCTACGAGCAGTACTTC
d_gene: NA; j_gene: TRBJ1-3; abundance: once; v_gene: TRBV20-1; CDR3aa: CSATPRAGDHTIYF; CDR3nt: TGCAGTGCCACTCCCCGGGCAGGGGATCACACCATATATTTT
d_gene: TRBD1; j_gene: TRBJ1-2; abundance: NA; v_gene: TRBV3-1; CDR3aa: CASSRDRGSLGDGYTF; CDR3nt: TGTGCCAGCAGCCGGGACAGGGGGAGCTTAGGTGATGGCTACACCTTC
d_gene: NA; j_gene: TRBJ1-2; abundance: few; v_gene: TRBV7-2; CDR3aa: CASSPRTANYGYTF; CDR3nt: TGTGCCAGCAGCCCGCGGACAGCGAACTATGGCTACACCTTC
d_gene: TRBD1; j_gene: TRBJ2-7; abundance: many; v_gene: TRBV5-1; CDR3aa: CASSFRDSYEQYF; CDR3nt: TGCGCCAGCAGCTTCCGGGACAGTTACGAGCAGTACTTC
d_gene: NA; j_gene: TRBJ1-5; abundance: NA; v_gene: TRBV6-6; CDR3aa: CASSEKWTASNQPQHF; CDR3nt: TGTGCCAGCAGTGAAAAATGGACAGCCAGCAATCAGCCCCAGCATTTT
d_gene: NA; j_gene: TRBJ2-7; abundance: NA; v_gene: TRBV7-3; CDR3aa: CASSASGGGEQYF; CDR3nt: TGTGCCAGCAGCGCCTCCGGGGGAGGCGAGCAGTACTTC
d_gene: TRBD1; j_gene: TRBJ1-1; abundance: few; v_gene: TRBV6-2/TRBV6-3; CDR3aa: CAGEDRYTEAFF; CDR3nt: TGTGCCGGCGAGGACAGGTACACTGAAGCTTTCTTT
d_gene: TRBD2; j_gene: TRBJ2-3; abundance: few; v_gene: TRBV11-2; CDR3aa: CASSLRASGAALNTQYF; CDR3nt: TGTGCCAGCAGCTTAAGGGCTAGCGGGGCGGCCCTGAATACGCAGTATTTT
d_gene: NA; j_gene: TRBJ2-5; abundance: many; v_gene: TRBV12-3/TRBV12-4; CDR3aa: CASSPLAGGQETQYF; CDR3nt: TGTGCCAGCAGCCCCTTAGCCGGGGGCCAAGAGACCCAGTACTTC
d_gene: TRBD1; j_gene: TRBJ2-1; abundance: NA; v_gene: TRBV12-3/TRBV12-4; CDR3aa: CASSLTGGGWGEQFF; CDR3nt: TGTGCCAGCAGTTTAACAGGGGGCGGATGGGGTGAGCAGTTCTTC
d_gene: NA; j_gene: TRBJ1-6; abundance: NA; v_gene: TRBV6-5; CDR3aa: CASSYFAAGADYNSPLHF; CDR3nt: TGTGCCAGCAGTTACTTTGCTGCAGGGGCGGACTATAATTCACCCCTCCACTTT
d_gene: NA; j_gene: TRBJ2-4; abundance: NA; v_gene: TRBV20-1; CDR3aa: CSARASLAKNIQYF; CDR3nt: TGCAGTGCTAGAGCGTCACTAGCCAAAAACATTCAGTACTTC
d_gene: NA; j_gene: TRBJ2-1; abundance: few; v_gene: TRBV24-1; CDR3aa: CATSDPRGTNEQFF; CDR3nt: TGTGCCACCAGTGACCCCAGGGGTACTAATGAGCAGTTCTTC
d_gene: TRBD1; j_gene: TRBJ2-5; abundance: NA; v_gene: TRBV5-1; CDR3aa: CASFMDRGETQYF; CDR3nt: TGCGCCAGCTTCATGGACAGGGGGGAGACCCAGTACTTC
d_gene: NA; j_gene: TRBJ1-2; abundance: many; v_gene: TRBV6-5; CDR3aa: CASSPTVLYGYTF; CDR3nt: TGTGCCAGCAGTCCCACGGTTCTGTACGGCTACACCTTC